This TCR beta chain came from a study of blood T cells in healthy people across ages. Across the whole study: Per two T cells, template switching captured roughly one barcoded beta molecule.

The use of a sample-barcoded 5' primer and a J-beta primer mix characterized a second PCR of about 7 to 12 cycles. TCRdb reprocessed the 5' RACE reads with MiXCR, giving one entry per CDR3 protein. Among 780,000 or so distinct CDR3 sequences listed, less than 70% were seen once. The V and J ends lost 0 bases and 7 bases, in that order; junction bases with no gene match: 1. The CDR3 runs to 14 residues. CDR1 is MNHNS and CDR2 is SASEGT in the germline V gene. The sequencing sample was made of blood. The sequence came from a man older than 75 in good health. The chain carries TRBV6-1 and TRBJ2-5; 11 nucleotides align to TRBD2. CDR3 nucleotide sequence: TGTGCCAGCAGTGAAGCTAGCGGGGGGGGGACCCAGTACTTC. Translation: CASSEASGGGTQYF.